This TCR beta chain comes out of a study of T-cell reconstitution after alpha-beta-depleted transplantation in children (dated by TCRdb to the mid-2010s). Background for the entire study: Using TCR repertoire profiling, the study quantitatively followed how T-cell immune reconstitution unfolded in children after TCRalphabeta/CD19-depleted allogeneic hematopoietic cell transplantation.

There are 16 amino acids in the CDR3, from cysteine to phenylalanine inclusive. Only the CDR3 region is kept as DNA, spanning 48 bases read in frame from base 1. Per the germline V gene, SGHRS is the CDR1 and YFSETQ is the CDR2. Trimming takes 0 bases off V and 1 base off J; junction bases not matched to a gene: 6. Library prep was done by PCR. Reads for this sample came from an Illumina HiSeq 2500. Molecular barcoding was employed in the preparation of TCR libraries, with unique molecular identifiers being used to normalize TCRbeta repertoire quantification. TCRdb handled the public reads itself, with Q25 trimming in fastp and clone calling in MiXCR, and kept productive beta chains. Merged by CDR3 protein, the rows form single entries marked with the most common genes and DNA. Present in this sample are 75,000 to 100,000 distinct CDR3 sequences, about 8% of which were seen just once. The ten largest clonotypes hold approximately 6.6% of the sample.

This clonotype has at least ten counts. The antigen it recognizes is unknown. Base qualities are not at hand, and no much larger clone is one base apart. Recombination linked TRBV5-1 to TRBJ1-1; TRBD1 lines up with 7 middle nucleotides. This material consisted of PBMCs from the stem cell graft donor, taken from the stem cell graft. The sequence derives from a human donor who donated a stem cell graft to a child with congenital amegakaryocytic thrombocytopenia. The CDR3 is CASSLVPGQPNTEAFF. The DNA sequence reads TGCGCCAGCAGCTTGGTTCCGGGACAGCCGAACACTGAAGCTTTCTTT.